This is a list of T cell receptor beta chains from one sample in a study of cytomegalovirus exposure and HLA in healthy donors. The table came from immunoSEQ multiplex PCR; TCRdb's copy has only in-frame clones and leaves some out. The repertoire holds hundreds of thousands of clones, with 75% to 90% as singletons. Sequencing input: PBMCs. These receptors all stem from a woman aged 25 to 39 in good health and CMV-seropositive. Both conserved end residues are part of each CDR3. Each record gives: J gene, D gene, clone size, V gene, CDR3 protein, CDR3 DNA. A D gene is named only where the DNA matches it firmly. Part of the rows lack a size; the others show once, few, many or a class for expanded clones.

>TRBJ1-1|TRBD1|.|TRBV6-1
CASSRDRGMNTEAFF
TGTGCCAGCAGCCGGGACAGGGGGATGAACACTGAAGCTTTCTTT
>TRBJ2-5|TRBD1|once|TRBV27
CASSLRPRDRDRETQYF
TGTGCCAGCAGCCTCCGACCCCGGGACAGGGATCGGGAGACCCAGTACTTC
>TRBJ1-4|.|.|TRBV13
CASSSRGARGEKLFF
TGTGCCAGCAGCTCCCGGGGGGCCCGGGGGGAAAAACTGTTTTTT
>TRBJ1-2|.|.|TRBV7-6
CASSFPGDYGYTF
TGTGCCAGCAGCTTTCCAGGGGACTATGGCTACACCTTC
>TRBJ2-7|TRBD2|.|TRBV7-2
CASSVTSGGDGSYEQYF
TGTGCCAGCAGCGTGACTAGCGGGGGGGACGGCTCCTACGAGCAGTACTTC
>TRBJ2-1|TRBD2|once|TRBV9
CASSDPGLAYNEQFF
TGTGCCAGCAGCGATCCGGGACTAGCGTACAATGAGCAGTTCTTC
>TRBJ2-7|TRBD1|.|TRBV29-1
CSGAVHAGGFDEQYF
TGCAGCGGGGCTGTTCATGCAGGGGGATTCGACGAGCAGTACTTC
>TRBJ2-7|TRBD2|.|TRBV5-1
CASSLAGDSGSIHEQYF
TGCGCCAGCAGCTTGGCCGGGGATAGCGGGAGCATCCACGAGCAGTACTTC
>TRBJ1-2|TRBD1|.|TRBV5-6
CASSFATGFNLGYTF
TGTGCCAGCAGCTTCGCGACAGGGTTTAATCTTGGCTACACCTTC
>TRBJ1-2|.|.|TRBV15
CATSRDFSNNYGYTF
TGTGCCACCAGCAGAGATTTCAGTAATAACTATGGCTACACCTTC
>TRBJ2-5|.|.|TRBV5-1
CASSLVPSQETQYF
TGCGCCAGCAGCTTGGTCCCCAGCCAAGAGACCCAGTACTTC
>TRBJ2-1|TRBD2|.|TRBV30
CAWRTSGYNEQFF
TGTGCCTGGCGGACTAGCGGTTACAATGAGCAGTTCTTC
>TRBJ2-2|TRBD2|.|TRBV7-8
CASSKYLAGGLGGELFF
TGTGCCAGCAGCAAATATTTAGCGGGAGGGCTCGGCGGGGAGCTGTTTTTT
>TRBJ1-1|TRBD1|.|TRBV7-9
CASSSVTGGAFF
TGTGCCAGCAGCTCAGTGACAGGGGGAGCTTTCTTT
>TRBJ2-2|TRBD1|.|TRBV6-5
CASSYSTGAGELFF
TGTGCCAGCAGTTACTCGACAGGGGCCGGGGAGCTGTTTTTT
>TRBJ1-3|.|.|TRBV7-9
CASSPTTSGNTIYF
TGTGCCAGCAGCCCCACAACCTCTGGAAACACCATATATTTT